This record covers a single T cell receptor (beta chain). The sample comes from a study of blood T cell repertoires in COVID-19. Overall study context: T cells, B-cell-depleted T cells, or PBMCs provided the cDNA or gDNA that served as material.

Germline CDR1 and CDR2: SGHTA and FQGNSA. V shed 5 bases, J shed 0 bases, and the junction held 8 bases outside the gene matches. The CDR3 extends over 16 amino acids. Authors' processing steps: Amplification of reference gene primers provided the estimated nucleated cell counts. TCRdb's copy holds only in-frame clones and misses some; the assay was immunoSEQ multiplex PCR. V and J calls and clone size are given by that table; D and trimming were obtained from the DNA. The data hold 150,000 or so clones, with roughly nine tenths observed a single time. The V gene is TRBV7-2, the J gene TRBJ1-1; 8 nucleotides align to TRBD1. This receptor was identified in a man in his forties or fifties with acute or convalescent COVID-19. The sequenced sample consisted of peripheral blood. CDR3 in DNA: TGTGCCAGCAGCGCCCACAGGGGGAGGATGAACACTGAAGCTTTCTTT. Translated, it gives CASSAHRGRMNTEAFF. The full variable domain, its missing parts supplied by reference TRBV7-2 and TRBJ1-1, is GAGVSQSPSNKVTEKGKDVELRCDPISGHTALYWYRQSLGQGLEFLIYFQGNSAPDKSGLPSDRFSAERTGGSVSTLTIQRTQQEDSAVYLCASSAHRGRMNTEAFFGQGTRLTVV.